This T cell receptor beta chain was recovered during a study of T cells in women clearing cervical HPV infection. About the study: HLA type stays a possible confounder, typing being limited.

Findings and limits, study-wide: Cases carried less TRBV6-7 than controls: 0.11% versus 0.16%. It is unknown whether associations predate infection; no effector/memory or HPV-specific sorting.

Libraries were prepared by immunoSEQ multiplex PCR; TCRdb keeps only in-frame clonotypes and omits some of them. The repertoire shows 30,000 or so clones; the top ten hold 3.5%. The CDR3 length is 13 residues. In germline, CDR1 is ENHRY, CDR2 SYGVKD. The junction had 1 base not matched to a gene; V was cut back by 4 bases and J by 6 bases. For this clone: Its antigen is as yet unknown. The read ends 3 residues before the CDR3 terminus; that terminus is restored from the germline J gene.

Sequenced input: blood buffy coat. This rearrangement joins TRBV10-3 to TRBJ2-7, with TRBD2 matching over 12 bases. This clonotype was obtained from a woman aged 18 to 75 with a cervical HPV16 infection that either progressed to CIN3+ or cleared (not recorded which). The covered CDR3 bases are TGTGCCATCAGTGGGGGACTAGCGGGCGAG. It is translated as CAISGGLAGE. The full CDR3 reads CAISGGLAGEQYF.